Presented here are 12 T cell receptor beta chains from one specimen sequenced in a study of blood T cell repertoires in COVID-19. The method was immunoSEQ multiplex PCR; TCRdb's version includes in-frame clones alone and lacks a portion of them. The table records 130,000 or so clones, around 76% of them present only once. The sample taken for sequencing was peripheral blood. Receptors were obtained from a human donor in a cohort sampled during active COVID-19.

The CDR3 coding sequence is TGTGCCAGCAGCGCTAGCGGGGGGGCGTACAATGAGCAGTTCTTC. Amino acid sequence: CASSASGGAYNEQFF. The rearrangement uses TRBV9 and TRBJ2-1; 12 positions agree with TRBD2. This CDR3 comprises 15 residues. In germline, CDR1 is SGDLS, CDR2 YYNGEE. V was pared by 3 bases and J by 4 bases, with 2 bases of the junction left unmatched.

Written as DNA, the CDR3 is TGTGCCAGCAGCTCCCGGGACACCCCCTACGAGCAGTACTTC. It specifies CASSSRDTPYEQYF. This chain links TRBV11-3 with TRBJ2-7; D is perhaps TRBD1 (6 bases). V was cut by 4 bases and J by 2 bases, with 12 bases left in between. The CDR3 is made up of 14 amino acids. Germline CDR1 reads SGHNT; CDR2 reads YENEEA. The whole variable domain, remainder taken from reference TRBV11-3 and TRBJ2-7, is EAGVVQSPRYKIIEKKQPVAFWCNPISGHNTLYWYLQNLGQGPELLIRYENEEAVDDSQLPKDRFSAERLKGVDSTLKIQPAELGDSAVYLCASSSRDTPYEQYFGPGTRLTVT.

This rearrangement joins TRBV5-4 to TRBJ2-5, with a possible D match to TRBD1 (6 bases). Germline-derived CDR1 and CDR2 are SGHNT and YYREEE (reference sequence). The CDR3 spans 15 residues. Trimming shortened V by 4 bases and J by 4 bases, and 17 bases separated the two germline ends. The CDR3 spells CASSVGPRGLETQYF. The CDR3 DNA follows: TGTGCCAGCAGCGTCGGGCCTAGGGGGTTAGAGACCCAGTACTTC.

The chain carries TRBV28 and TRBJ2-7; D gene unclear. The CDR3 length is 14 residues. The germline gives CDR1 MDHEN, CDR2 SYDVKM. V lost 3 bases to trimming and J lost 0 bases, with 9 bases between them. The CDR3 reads CASSFSRGSYEQYF. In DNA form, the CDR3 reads TGTGCCAGCAGTTTTAGTCGTGGCTCCTACGAGCAGTACTTC.

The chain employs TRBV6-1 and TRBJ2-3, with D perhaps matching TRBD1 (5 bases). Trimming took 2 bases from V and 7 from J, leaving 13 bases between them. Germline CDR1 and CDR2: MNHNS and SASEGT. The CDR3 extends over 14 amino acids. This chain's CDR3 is CASSELGLGHTQYF. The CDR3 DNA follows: TGTGCCAGCAGTGAACTGGGGCTAGGGCATACGCAGTATTTT.

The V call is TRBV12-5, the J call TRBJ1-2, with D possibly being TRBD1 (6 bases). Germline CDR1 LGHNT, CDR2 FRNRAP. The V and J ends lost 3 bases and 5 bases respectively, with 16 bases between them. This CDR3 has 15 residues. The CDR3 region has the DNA TGTGCTAGTGGTTTTCCGCGGAGACAGGCGTATGGCTACACCTTC. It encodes CASGFPRRQAYGYTF.

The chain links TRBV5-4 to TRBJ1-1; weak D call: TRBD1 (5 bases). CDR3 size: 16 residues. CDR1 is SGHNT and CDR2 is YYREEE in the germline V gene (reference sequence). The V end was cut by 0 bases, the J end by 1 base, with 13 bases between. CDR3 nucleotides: TGTGCCAGCAGCTTGGGGGGCGGTAGGTCGAACACTGAAGCTTTCTTT. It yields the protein CASSLGGGRSNTEAFF.

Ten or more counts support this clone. Here the CDR3 DNA reads TGTGCCAGCAGCTTAGTAGGCAATCAGCCCCAGCATTTT. Protein sequence: CASSLVGNQPQHF. V usage is TRBV7-8 and J usage is TRBJ1-5; D unclear. Germline CDR1 SGHVS, CDR2 FQNEAQ. The CDR3 contains 13 residues. V was cut by 1 base and J by 2 bases, with 3 bases left in between.

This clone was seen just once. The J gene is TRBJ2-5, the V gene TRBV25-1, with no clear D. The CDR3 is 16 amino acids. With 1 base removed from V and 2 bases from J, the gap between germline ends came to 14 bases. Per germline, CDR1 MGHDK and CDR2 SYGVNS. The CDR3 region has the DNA TGTGCCAGCAGTGAATCCGGAACAGCTTTACAAGAGACCCAGTACTTC. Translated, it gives CASSESGTALQETQYF.

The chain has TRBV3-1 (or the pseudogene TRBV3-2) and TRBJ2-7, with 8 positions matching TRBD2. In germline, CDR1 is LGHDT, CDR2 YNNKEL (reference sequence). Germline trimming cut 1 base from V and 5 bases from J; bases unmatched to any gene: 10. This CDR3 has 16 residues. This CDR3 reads CASSQAREGGWDEQYF. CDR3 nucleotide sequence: TGTGCCAGCAGCCAAGCCCGGGAGGGCGGTTGGGACGAGCAGTACTTC.

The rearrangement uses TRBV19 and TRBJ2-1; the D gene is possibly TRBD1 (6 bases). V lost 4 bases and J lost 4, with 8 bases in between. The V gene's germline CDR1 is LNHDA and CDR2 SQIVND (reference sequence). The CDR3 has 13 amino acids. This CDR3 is CASSKGQYNEQFF. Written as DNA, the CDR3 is TGTGCCAGTAGTAAGGGACAATACAATGAGCAGTTCTTC.

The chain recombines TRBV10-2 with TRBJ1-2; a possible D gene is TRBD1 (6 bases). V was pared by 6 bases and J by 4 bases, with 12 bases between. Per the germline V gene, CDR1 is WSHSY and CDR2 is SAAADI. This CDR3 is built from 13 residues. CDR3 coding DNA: TGCGCCAGCAGGGACTCAGGGGCCTATGGCTACACCTTC. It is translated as CASRDSGAYGYTF.